Listed here is a single T cell receptor beta chain. The data are from a study of regulatory T cells in long-lasting Graves disease. The CDR3 is made up of 15 amino acids. Germline-derived CDR1 and CDR2 are LNHDA and SQIVND (reference sequence). Trimming took 5 bases from V and 9 from J; bases not matched to a gene: 12. Described time point: newly diagnosed GD, antithyroid drugs for less than 3 months. RNA from PBMCs was the source of the TCR library. Arm-PCR of CDR3 regions and iRepertoire HTBI primers were the basis on which TCR beta libraries were built. As originally analysed: Spanning all samples, the identified segments comprised around 60 TRBV and more than 11 TRBJ. TCRdb processed the multiplex PCR reads anew with MiXCR; each CDR3 protein has one entry. For this entry, the V and J calls and clone size follow TCRdb and not the study's own pipeline. This table holds over 500,000 distinct CDR3 sequences, about 16% found once.

This sample also appeared in a second study, on T cells in Graves' hyperthyroidism and ophthalmopathy. That source reports: Ophthalmopathy prediction by the model preceded onset by a median about 6 months.

This material consisted of peripheral blood mononuclear cells (PBMCs), taken at new diagnosis, from a patient treated with antithyroid drugs. V gene TRBV19 combines with J gene TRBJ2-1; 8 bases align to TRBD2. The TCR comes from a man younger than 35 with Graves disease. As DNA, the CDR3 is TGTGCCAGTAGTCCTATAGCGGGAATCACTGGTGAGCAGTTCTTC. As protein: CASSPIAGITGEQFF.